One sample yielded the 6 T cell receptor beta chains listed below, sequenced in a study of shared clonotypes between healthy human individuals. CD8 cells regarded as naive lacked CD45RO, were positively chosen for CCR7, and omitted terminally differentiated effector memory CD45RA+ cells. Some clones are missing from TCRdb's copy, which holds only in-frame ones; the method was immunoSEQ multiplex PCR. The sample has around 2,000,000 clones; approximately 95% are singletons. Input material: naive CD8+ T cells sorted from blood. The receptor set was obtained from a man aged 18 to 30 in good health.

V gene TRBV19 combines with J gene TRBJ1-3; D is uncertain. The CDR3 runs 13 residues. CDR1 and CDR2 from the germline V gene are LNHDA and SQIVND (reference sequence). The V gene lost 0 bases and the J gene lost 11 bases, with 11 bases spanning the gap. CDR3 coding DNA: TGTGCCAGTAGTATAGACCCAGAACACGCCATATATTTT. It encodes CASSIDPEHAIYF. The full variable domain, its missing parts supplied by reference TRBV19 and TRBJ1-3, is DGGITQSPKYLFRKEGQNVTLSCEQNLNHDAMYWYRQDPGQGLRLIYYSQIVNDFQKGDIAEGYSVSREKKESFPLTVTSAQKNPTAFYLCASSIDPEHAIYFGEGSWLTVV.

The J gene is TRBJ2-7, the V gene TRBV11-2; no clear D gene. CDR3 length: 13 residues. The V gene's germline CDR1 is SGHAT and CDR2 FQNNGV. Deletions cut 5 bases from V and 7 bases from J, with 15 bases between. CDR3 DNA sequence: TGTGCCAGCAGCCCGACCCATCGGGTAGAGCAGTACTTC. It codes for CASSPTHRVEQYF.

The chain has TRBV18 and TRBJ1-6, with 9 positions matching TRBD1. The CDR3 totals 17 residues. Per the germline V gene, CDR1 is KGHSH and CDR2 is LQKENI. J gave up 8 bases and V 0 bases, and 8 bases lay outside the gene matches. The CDR3 nucleotides read TGTGCCAGCTCACCACCCGGAGGACAGGGGTTAGATTCACCCCTCCACTTT. The encoded protein is CASSPPGGQGLDSPLHF.

CDR3: CASNHLGQGASPYEQYF. The DNA of the CDR3 is TGTGCCAGCAACCATTTGGGACAGGGGGCGAGCCCCTACGAGCAGTACTTC. This chain connects TRBV16 to TRBJ2-7; 12 bases align to TRBD1. Germline assignment: CDR1 KGHSY and CDR2 FQNENV. V gave up 7 bases and J gave up 2 bases; unmatched junction bases: 12. The CDR3 length is 17 residues.

This sequence joins TRBV5-1 and TRBJ1-2; D remains ambiguous. V was pared by 3 bases and J by 6 bases, with 15 bases between. The length of the CDR3 is 14 residues. Per germline, CDR1 SGHRS and CDR2 YFSETQ. CDR3 amino acids: CASSSRRPLDGYTF. For the CDR3, the DNA is TGCGCCAGCAGCTCGAGACGACCTTTGGATGGCTACACCTTC.

To note about this clone: This sample includes further DNA sequences coding for the same CDR3. The chain is built from TRBV18 and TRBJ2-3; possible D gene TRBD2, 6 bases. The germline V gene encodes CDR1 KGHSH and CDR2 LQKENI. The CDR3 is 14 amino acids. The V and J ends lost 4 bases and 3 bases respectively, with 11 bases between them. Written as DNA, the CDR3 is TGTGCCAGCTCACTTACGACTAGTACAGATACGCAGTATTTT. Protein sequence: CASSLTTSTDTQYF.